Given below is one TCR beta chain in context. The data stem from a study of blood T cell repertoires in COVID-19. Germline loops: CDR1 MNHEY, CDR2 SVGEGT. The length of the CDR3 is 18 residues. Trimming removed 5 bases from V and 5 bases from J, with 27 bases in between. The data were produced by immunoSEQ multiplex PCR, yet TCRdb's version contains in-frame clones alone and is incomplete. The sample consists of about 110,000 clones, about 89% of them appearing once. The clonotype was recovered from a young woman with acute or convalescent COVID-19. Material for sequencing was peripheral blood. V and J are TRBV6-2 or TRBV6-3 and TRBJ1-1; D is unresolved. The CDR3 protein is CASSDPDAGMRTGTEAFF. CDR3 coding DNA: TGTGCCAGCAGTGACCCCGATGCGGGAATGAGGACGGGAACTGAAGCTTTCTTT.